This T cell receptor beta chain was sequenced for a study of blood T cells in healthy people across ages. Notes on the study in general: More naive CD4+ cells and higher diversity were found in long-lived than in aged donors. Researchers judged that diversity estimates from one million T cells fell short of true values. Roughly linearly, TCR beta diversity per million T cells fell as age increased.

Notes on this clonotype: No antigen is known for it. A read error may be the cause here, since a much bigger clone is one base away.

Those donating, healthy Caucasian individuals from Russia, were aged about 6 to 100. Primers used in a second PCR of roughly 7 to 12 cycles were a sample-barcoded 5' primer and a J-beta primer mix. MiXCR was run by TCRdb on the 5' RACE reads, yielding one entry per CDR3 protein. In the table there are around 850,000 distinct CDR3 sequences, about 34% of which are singletons. Material for sequencing was blood. The receptor comes from a man younger than 30 in good health.

CDR3 sequence reads: CVSSRDVVNEQFF. The CDR3 DNA reads TGTGTCAGCAGCCGGGACGTCGTCAATGAGCAGTTCTTC. The chain recombines TRBV7-2 with TRBJ2-1; possibly TRBD1 or TRBD2 for D (5 bases each). The germline CDR1 and CDR2 sequences are SGHTA and FQGNSA. The CDR3 consists of 13 residues.